The 28 T cell receptor beta chains presented below share a single source sample, sequenced in a study of shared clonotypes between healthy human individuals. Some clones are missing from TCRdb's copy, which holds only in-frame ones; the method was immunoSEQ multiplex PCR. The sample comprises some 1,100,000 clones, approximately 80% of which are singletons, and more than 0.45% rests with the top ten. Input material: memory CD4+ T cells from PBMCs. Sample subset: CD45RA-negative fraction. The origin of the receptors is a man aged 18 to 30 in good health. Some clones in this sample may be carry-over from other donors' samples.

The CDR3 protein is CASSSGQGNSYEQYF. In DNA form, the CDR3 reads TGTGCCAGCAGCTCGGGACAGGGAAACTCCTACGAGCAGTACTTC. The rearrangement uses TRBV5-4 and TRBJ2-7; 9 bases align to TRBD1. Unmatched junction bases numbered 4, after V lost 3 bases and J lost 0 bases. The CDR3 has 15 residues. Germline V gives CDR1 SGHNT, CDR2 YYREEE (reference sequence).

J is TRBJ2-7 and V is TRBV30; 8 bases match TRBD1. Germline V gene sequence: CDR1 GTSNPN, CDR2 SVGIG (reference sequence). V gave up 4 bases and J gave up 9 bases; unmatched junction bases: 14. The CDR3 extends over 14 amino acids. CDR3 sequence reads: CAWNPGTGDMVQYF. The CDR3 DNA follows: TGTGCCTGGAACCCCGGGACAGGAGACATGGTGCAGTACTTC.

CDR3 loop: CASSEVGDGYGYTF. CDR3 nucleotide sequence: TGTGCCAGCAGTGAAGTTGGGGACGGCTATGGCTACACCTTC. The V and J genes are TRBV25-1 and TRBJ1-2; TRBD1 is a possible D gene (5 bases). The CDR3 spans 14 residues. V was cut by 2 bases and J by 4 bases, with 11 bases left in between. The germline V gene has CDR1 MGHDK and CDR2 SYGVNS.

CDR3 region: CASGPSGRVGEQYF. The CDR3 DNA sequence: TGTGCCAGCGGTCCTAGCGGGAGGGTCGGGGAGCAGTACTTC. This chain connects TRBV7-9 to TRBJ2-7; 12 bases match TRBD2. CDR1 is SEHNR and CDR2 is FQNEAQ in the germline V gene (reference sequence). V shed 8 bases, J shed 7 bases, and the junction held 9 bases outside the gene matches. There are 14 residues in the CDR3.

The genes are TRBV28 and TRBJ1-4, with D possibly matching TRBD1 (5 bases). Germline V gives CDR1 MDHEN, CDR2 SYDVKM. Trimming took 7 bases from V and 4 from J, leaving 16 bases between them. This CDR3 is 15 amino acids long. The CDR3 is CASTPAGTVNEKLFF. CDR3 DNA sequence: TGTGCCAGCACCCCGGCTGGGACGGTTAATGAAAAACTGTTTTTT. The full variable domain, with the rest looked up from reference TRBV28 and TRBJ1-4, is DVKVTQSSRYLVKRTGEKVFLECVQDMDHENMFWYRQDPGLGLRLIYFSYDVKMKEKGDIPEGYSVSREKKERFSLILESASTNQTSMYLCASTPAGTVNEKLFFGSGTQLSVL.

J is TRBJ2-7 and V is TRBV2, with 12 bases matching TRBD1. From germline, CDR1 is SNHLY and CDR2 FYNNEI. The CDR3 length is 17 residues. J was trimmed by 4 bases and V by 6 bases; bases with no gene match: 13. The CDR3 region has the DNA TGTGCCAGCAGCGCAGGGCACCCGGGACAGGGGGCTTACGAGCAGTACTTC. Translating it yields CASSAGHPGQGAYEQYF.

The chain has TRBV19 and TRBJ1-5, with 8 bases that match TRBD1. The CDR3 length is 13 residues. Trimming took 6 bases from V and 5 from J; bases not matched to a gene: 3. Per the germline V gene, CDR1 is LNHDA and CDR2 is SQIVND (reference sequence). The CDR3, as DNA: TGTGCCAGTAGAGAGACAGGGGATCAGCCCCAGCATTTT. This gives the protein CASRETGDQPQHF.

The gene calls are TRBV28 and TRBJ2-5; 7 bases map to TRBD1. Per germline, CDR1 MDHEN and CDR2 SYDVKM. There are 16 residues in the CDR3. The trim removed 7 bases at V and 3 bases at J, leaving 14 bases unmatched. For the CDR3, the DNA is TGTGCCAGCACCTCCGGGCGCAGGGGGAGCGAAGAGACCCAGTACTTC. Its translation is CASTSGRRGSEETQYF.

The V gene is TRBV30, the J gene TRBJ2-1; TRBD2 is a possible D gene (5 bases). CDR1 is GTSNPN, CDR2 SVGIG, per germline (reference sequence). The CDR3 sequence is 15 residues long. V was cut by 2 bases and J by 6 bases, with 17 bases left in between. CDR3 in DNA: TGTGCCTGGAGTCTGGCTCATCTTCGGGGCAATGAGCAGTTCTTC. This gives the protein CAWSLAHLRGNEQFF.

The genes are TRBV18 and TRBJ1-5, with a tentative D call TRBD1 (6 bases). V lost 5 bases and J 7 bases, leaving 12 bases between the germline ends. The CDR3 extends over 13 amino acids. Germline V gene lookup returns CDR1 KGHSH and CDR2 LQKENI. For the CDR3, the DNA is TGTGCCAGCTCAAGAGGGGGAGGACAGCCCCAGCATTTT. Amino acid sequence: CASSRGGGQPQHF. The full variable domain, its missing parts supplied by reference TRBV18 and TRBJ1-5, is NAGVMQNPRHLVRRRGQEARLRCSPMKGHSHVYWYRQLPEEGLKFMVYLQKENIIDESGMPKERFSAEFPKEGPSILRIQQVVRGDSAAYFCASSRGGGQPQHFGDGTRLSIL.

The rearrangement links TRBV11-1 to TRBJ2-3, with 12 bases that match TRBD2. The V gene end was trimmed by 3 bases and the J gene end by 1 base; junction bases not matched to a gene: 11. CDR1 is SGHAT, CDR2 FQDESV, per germline (reference sequence). There are 19 residues in the CDR3. The CDR3 here is CASSLTLAGGPLGTDTQYF. The CDR3 region has the DNA TGTGCCAGCAGCTTGACCCTAGCGGGAGGGCCGTTGGGCACAGATACGCAGTATTTT.

This chain connects TRBV5-6 to TRBJ2-7; D gene ambiguous. From germline, CDR1 is SGHDT and CDR2 YYEEEE. This CDR3 contains 14 residues. V was trimmed by 0 bases and J by 6 bases, leaving 13 bases between them. The CDR3 nucleotides are TGTGCCAGCAGCTTGGGTACGGGCCTCGGCGAGCAGTACTTC. Translation: CASSLGTGLGEQYF.

The rearrangement uses TRBV9 and TRBJ2-1; D possibly corresponds to TRBD2 (6 bases). This CDR3 comprises 12 residues. Trimming pared 4 bases from V and 13 bases from J, leaving 15 bases between. Germline V lookup: CDR1 SGDLS, CDR2 YYNGEE. In nucleotides, the CDR3 is TGTGCCAGCAGCCCTTCGGGACTCTCTCAGTTCTTC. Protein sequence: CASSPSGLSQFF.

The sample holds one count of this clone. The V gene is TRBV6-1, the J gene TRBJ2-3; the match to TRBD1 covers 10 bases. This CDR3 is built from 15 residues. Per the germline V gene, CDR1 is MNHNS and CDR2 is SASEGT. The J segment lost 2 bases and the V segment lost 8 bases, leaving 7 bases of the junction unmatched. CDR3 in amino acids: CASSWTGGFTDTQYF. DNA for the CDR3: TGTGCCAGCTCCTGGACAGGGGGATTCACAGATACGCAGTATTTT.

The genes are TRBV19 and TRBJ2-1; TRBD2 aligns across 9 bases. After removal of 5 bases from V and 7 bases from J, the junction contained 9 bases not matched to a gene. The CDR3 is made up of 15 amino acids. Germline V gives CDR1 LNHDA, CDR2 SQIVND (reference sequence). The CDR3: CASSRLYSGRNEQFF. For the CDR3, the DNA is TGTGCCAGTAGTCGGTTGTATAGCGGGAGAAATGAGCAGTTCTTC.

The chain couples TRBV27 to TRBJ1-2, with 9 bases lining up with TRBD1. Germline V CDR1 and CDR2: MNHEY, SMNVEV (reference sequence). Trimming took 10 bases from V and 7 from J; bases not matched to a gene: 13. This CDR3 has 14 amino acids. The CDR3 sequence: CATRAPGQGFGYTF. CDR3 coding DNA: TGTGCCACCCGGGCCCCGGGACAGGGTTTTGGCTACACCTTC.

The rearrangement joins TRBV9 to TRBJ2-3; TRBD2 agrees at 10 bases. Trimming took 4 bases from V and 5 from J; bases not matched to a gene: 10. Germline V gives CDR1 SGDLS, CDR2 YYNGEE. This CDR3 region has 16 residues. The CDR3 DNA reads as TGTGCCAGCAGCCTCGGGGCAGCGGGAGGGGTAGATACGCAGTATTTT. This encodes CASSLGAAGGVDTQYF.

V is TRBV7-8 and J is TRBJ2-7, with D perhaps TRBD1 (5 bases). V was pared by 1 base and J by 0 bases, with 13 bases between. CDR1 is SGHVS and CDR2 is FQNEAQ in the germline V gene. The CDR3 extends over 16 amino acids. The CDR3 DNA reads TGTGCCAGCAGCTTAGGGGGCCGTCAGGGCTCCTACGAGCAGTACTTC. Translation: CASSLGGRQGSYEQYF.

This chain uses TRBV29-1 with TRBJ2-5; no clear D gene. The CDR3 is 13 amino acids. V dropped 1 base and J dropped 3 bases, with 9 bases sitting between them. CDR1 is SQVTM and CDR2 is ANQGSEA in the germline V gene. CDR3 in DNA: TGCAGCGTTGAAGTTGTGGCGGAAGAGACCCAGTACTTC. Translating gives CSVEVVAEETQYF.

This clone was detected only a few times. The V gene is TRBV7-9, the J gene TRBJ1-3; D unresolved. The CDR3 loop spans 12 amino acids. The germline V gene has CDR1 SEHNR and CDR2 FQNEAQ (reference sequence). V was clipped by 1 base and J by 10 bases, with 8 bases between them. For the CDR3, the DNA is TGTGCCAGCAGCTTAGTTGGACGGACCATATATTTT. It is translated as CASSLVGRTIYF.

The chain recombines TRBV7-3 with TRBJ2-1, with 7 bases fitting TRBD2. The CDR3 runs 16 residues. CDR1 and CDR2 from the germline V gene are SGHTA and FQGTGA. The V and J ends lost 3 bases and 5 bases, in that order; junction bases with no gene match: 10. Here the CDR3 reads CASSLGPGLDNNEQFF. The CDR3 coding sequence is TGTGCCAGCAGCTTGGGCCCCGGACTAGATAACAATGAGCAGTTCTTC.

This chain connects TRBV11-2 to TRBJ1-2, with D possibly TRBD1 on 5 matching bases. Germline V gives CDR1 SGHAT, CDR2 FQNNGV. Trimming removed 5 bases at V and 4 bases at J, with 11 bases between. The CDR3 runs to 13 residues. CDR3 coding DNA: TGTGCCAGCAGCGGGATTGGGGCCTATGGCTACACCTTC. Amino acids: CASSGIGAYGYTF.

J is TRBJ1-2 and V is TRBV28; possible D gene TRBD1, 5 bases. With 7 bases removed from V and 2 bases from J, the gap between germline ends came to 14 bases. Germline CDR1 and CDR2: MDHEN and SYDVKM. The CDR3 has 14 amino acids. CDR3 region: CASKRDPGNYGYTF. For the CDR3, the DNA is TGTGCCAGCAAACGGGACCCCGGGAACTATGGCTACACCTTC.

The chain couples TRBV19 to TRBJ2-2; perhaps D is TRBD1 or TRBD2 (7 bases each). The CDR3 has 17 residues. The germline V and J ends were trimmed by 1 base and 4 bases, with 16 bases remaining between them. Per the germline V gene, CDR1 is LNHDA and CDR2 is SQIVND (reference sequence). CDR3 bases: TGTGCCAGTAGTATAGGGGGAGGGGGCGCTGGCACCGGGGAGCTGTTTTTT. Protein: CASSIGGGGAGTGELFF.

A remark on this clone: The sample carries other DNA sequences with the same CDR3. This rearrangement joins TRBV5-1 to TRBJ2-7; the D is unclear. The CDR3 extends over 14 amino acids. Per the germline V gene, CDR1 is SGHRS and CDR2 is YFSETQ. With 0 bases removed from V and 3 bases from J, the gap between germline ends came to 10 bases. CDR3 nucleotide sequence: TGCGCCAGCAGCTTGGCCGTAGGGAACTACGAGCAGTACTTC. Its protein is CASSLAVGNYEQYF.

The chain uses TRBV9 and TRBJ2-7; 10 nucleotides agree with TRBD2. CDR3 length: 16 residues. Germline lookup yields CDR1 SGDLS and CDR2 YYNGEE. Trimming cost V 4 bases and J 0 bases; bases outside gene matches: 7. The CDR3 nucleotides are TGTGCCAGCAGCCCGAGCGTAGCGGGAGGCTCCTACGAGCAGTACTTC. It encodes CASSPSVAGGSYEQYF.

This clone is a singleton in its sample. The chain is built from TRBV7-3 and TRBJ1-2, with no clear D. Trimming took off 5 bases at V and 4 bases at J, with 14 bases between the two ends. Germline CDR1 SGHTA, CDR2 FQGTGA. The CDR3 has 14 amino acids. The CDR3 spells CASSPSVGGYGYTF. In nucleotides, the CDR3 is TGTGCCAGCAGCCCTTCGGTCGGAGGCTATGGCTACACCTTC.

This rearrangement joins TRBV5-4 to TRBJ1-2; D is uncertain. The CDR3 covers 14 residues. Trimming took off 4 bases at V and 6 bases at J, with 16 bases between the two ends. Germline V CDR1 and CDR2: SGHNT, YYREEE (reference sequence). The CDR3 nucleotides read TGTGCCAGCAGCCCATCCCCCCCCAGCAATGGCTACACCTTC. As protein: CASSPSPPSNGYTF.